This T cell receptor (beta chain) was captured by sequencing in a study of CD8+ T cells in alopecia areata. In the case of this clone: Its target is unknown.

Study-wide points: Clonality in lesional scalp, especially alopecia totalis/universalis, exceeded that of normal scalp.

The germline CDR1 and CDR2 sequences are GTSNPN and SVGIG (reference sequence). Trimming left V 2 bases short and J 5 bases short, with 17 bases between. The CDR3 contains 15 residues. After isolation, RNA underwent reverse transcription to generate cDNA as the sequencing template. Produced via immunoSEQ multiplex PCR; TCRdb's table is partial and in-frame only. This table has 130,000 or so clones, around 48% appearing once. V and J are TRBV30 and TRBJ2-3; perhaps TRBD1 as D (5 bases). Sequencing was carried out using NKG2D-low CD8+ T cells sorted from blood. This TCR derives from a human donor with alopecia areata. CDR3 sequence: CAWSLAGASGDTQYF. The CDR3 DNA reads as TGTGCCTGGAGTTTGGCTGGGGCTTCCGGAGATACGCAGTATTTT.